The T cell receptor (beta chain) under discussion was sequenced for a study of cytomegalovirus exposure and HLA in healthy donors. Concerning this clone: Its antigen is unknown. Germline and junction disagree at one end, which may indicate a read error.

Overall study findings and caveats: Most CMV-associated TCR beta chains were later found to appear HLA-restricted. A missense variant in DCLRE1C was later tied to TCR beta V- and J-gene trimming.

The CDR3 sequence is 16 residues long. Germline CDR1 reads MGHRA; CDR2 reads YSYEKL. Amplification used 60 Vbeta primers and 13 Jbeta primers. Sequenced by immunoSEQ multiplex PCR; TCRdb stores in-frame clones only, minus some. This repertoire shows approximately 150,000 clones, approximately 79% found once; its top ten account for 2.5% to 3.5%. The source of this sequence is a woman in her thirties in good health and CMV-seronegative. The chain couples TRBV4-1 to TRBJ2-3, with 14 positions matching TRBD2. Material for sequencing was PBMCs. The CDR3 reads CASSQATSGGGDSQYF. CDR3 in DNA: TGCGCCAGCAGCCAAGCGACTAGCGGGGGGGGAGATTCGCAGTATTTT.